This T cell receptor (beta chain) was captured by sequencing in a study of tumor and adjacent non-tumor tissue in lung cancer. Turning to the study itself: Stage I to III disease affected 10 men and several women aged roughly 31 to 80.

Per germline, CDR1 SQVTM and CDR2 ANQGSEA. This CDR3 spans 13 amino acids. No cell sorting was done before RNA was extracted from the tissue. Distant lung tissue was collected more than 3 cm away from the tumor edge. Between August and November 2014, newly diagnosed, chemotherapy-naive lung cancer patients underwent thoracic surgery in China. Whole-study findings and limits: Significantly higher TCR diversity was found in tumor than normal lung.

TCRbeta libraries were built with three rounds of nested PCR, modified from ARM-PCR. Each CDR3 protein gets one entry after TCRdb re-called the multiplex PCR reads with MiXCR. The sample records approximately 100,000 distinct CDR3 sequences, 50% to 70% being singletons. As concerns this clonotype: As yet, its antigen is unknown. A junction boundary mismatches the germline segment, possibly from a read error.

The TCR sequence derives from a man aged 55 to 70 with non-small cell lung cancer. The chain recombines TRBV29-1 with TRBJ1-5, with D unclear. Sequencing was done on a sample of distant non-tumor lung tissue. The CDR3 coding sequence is TGCAGCGTTGGCGACGGGTGGGGTCAGCCCCATCATTTC. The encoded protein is CSVGDGWGQPHHF. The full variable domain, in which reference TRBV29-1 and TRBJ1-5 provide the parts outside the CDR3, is SAVISQKPSRDICQRGTSLTIQCQVDSQVTMMFWYRQQPGQSLTLIATANQGSEATYESGFVIDKFPISRPNLTFSTLTVSNMSPEDSSIYLCSVGDGWGQPHHFGDGTRLSIL.